This TCR beta chain appears in the sequencing data of a study of blood T cell repertoires in COVID-19. Source study methods: Reference gene primer amplification yielded estimated nucleated cell counts. Clones were sequenced by immunoSEQ multiplex PCR, and TCRdb holds only the in-frame ones, with some missing. V and J calls plus clone size are reproduced from that table; the DNA served to infer D and trimming. The sample yields about 200,000 clones, more than 70% seen once. Per germline, CDR1 KGHSH and CDR2 LQKENI. J lost 2 bases, V lost 6 bases, and 7 bases had no gene match. This CDR3 region has 16 residues.

The specimen sequenced was peripheral blood. The clonotype was recovered from a man younger than 35 with active or convalescent COVID-19. This chain links TRBV18 with TRBJ1-6, with 7 bases fitting TRBD1. The chain's CDR3 is CASSRDDRAYNSPLHF. DNA of the CDR3: TGTGCCAGCTCGCGGGACGACAGGGCCTATAATTCACCCCTCCACTTT.